Below are 2 T cell receptor beta chains sequenced from a single sample in a study of shared clonotypes between healthy human individuals. This table comes from immunoSEQ multiplex PCR, and its TCRdb copy is limited to in-frame clones, with some not included. The sample holds fewer than 400,000 clones, 74% seen once. Sequenced input: memory CD4+ T cells sorted from blood. Subset of the sample: CD45RA-negative fraction. The origin of the receptors is a man aged 25 to 45 in good health.

The chain recombines TRBV30 with TRBJ2-2, with 9 bases lining up with TRBD2. The germline gives CDR1 GTSNPN, CDR2 SVGIG (reference sequence). Losses at the gene ends were 0 bases for V and 7 bases for J; bases not matched to a gene: 9. The CDR3 contains 16 residues. CDR3 nucleotides: TGTGCCTGGAGTGTACTTAGCGGGAGAGGAATCGGGGAGCTGTTTTTT. Translation: CAWSVLSGRGIGELFF.

In its sample, this clone was seen once. The chain's CDR3 is CASSLRLAEDTQYF. The CDR3 DNA reads TGTGCCAGCAGTTTAAGACTAGCGGAAGATACGCAGTATTTT. J is TRBJ2-3 and V is TRBV27, with TRBD2 matching 9 bases. V dropped 2 bases and J dropped 5; count of bases not matched to a gene: 2. Germline CDR1 MNHEY, CDR2 SMNVEV (reference sequence). CDR3 size: 14 residues.